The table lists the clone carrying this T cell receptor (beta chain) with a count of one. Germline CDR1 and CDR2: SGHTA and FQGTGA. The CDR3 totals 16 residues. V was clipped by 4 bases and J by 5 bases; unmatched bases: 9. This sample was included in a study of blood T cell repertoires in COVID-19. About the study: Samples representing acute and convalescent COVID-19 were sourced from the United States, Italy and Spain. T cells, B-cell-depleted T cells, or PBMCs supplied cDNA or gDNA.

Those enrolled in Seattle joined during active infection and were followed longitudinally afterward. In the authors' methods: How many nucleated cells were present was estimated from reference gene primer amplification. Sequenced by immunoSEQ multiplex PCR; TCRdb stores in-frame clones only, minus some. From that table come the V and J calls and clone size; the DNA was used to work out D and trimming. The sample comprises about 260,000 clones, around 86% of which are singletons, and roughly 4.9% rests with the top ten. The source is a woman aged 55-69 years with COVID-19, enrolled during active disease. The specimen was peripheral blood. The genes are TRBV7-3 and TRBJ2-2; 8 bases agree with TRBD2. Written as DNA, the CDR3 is TGTGCCAGCAGCTCGATAGCGGGGCGAACAACCGGGGAGCTGTTTTTT. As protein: CASSSIAGRTTGELFF. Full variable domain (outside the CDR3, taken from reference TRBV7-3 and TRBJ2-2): GAGVSQTPSNKVTEKGKYVELRCDPISGHTALYWYRQSLGQGPEFLIYFQGTGAADDSGLPNDRFFAVRPEGSVSTLKIQRTERGDSAVYLCASSSIAGRTTGELFFGEGSRLTVL.